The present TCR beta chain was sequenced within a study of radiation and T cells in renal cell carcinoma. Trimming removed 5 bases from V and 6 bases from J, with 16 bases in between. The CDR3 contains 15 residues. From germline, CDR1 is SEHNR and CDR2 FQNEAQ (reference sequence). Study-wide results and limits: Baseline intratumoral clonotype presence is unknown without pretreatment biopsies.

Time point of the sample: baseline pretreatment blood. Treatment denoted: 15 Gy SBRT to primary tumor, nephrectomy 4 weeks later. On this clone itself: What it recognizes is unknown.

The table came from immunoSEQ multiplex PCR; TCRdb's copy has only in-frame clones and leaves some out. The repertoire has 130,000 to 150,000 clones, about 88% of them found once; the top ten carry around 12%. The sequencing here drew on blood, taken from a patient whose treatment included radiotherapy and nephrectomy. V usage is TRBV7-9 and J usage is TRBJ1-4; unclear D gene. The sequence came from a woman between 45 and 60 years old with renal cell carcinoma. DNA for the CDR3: TGTGCCAGCAGCCAAAGACCCGCAAGAGATGAAAAACTGTTTTTT. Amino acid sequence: CASSQRPARDEKLFF.